A selection of T cell receptor beta chains follows, all from one sample in a study of sequential checkpoint blockade in melanoma. Some clones are missing from TCRdb's copy, which holds only in-frame ones; the method was immunoSEQ multiplex PCR. The sample includes about 12,000 clones, almost 75% of them seen just once. The sequencing used CD8+ T cells sorted from blood (inferred from file names), collected from a patient given nivolumab and ipilimumab in sequence. The receptors derive from a human donor with melanoma. Each CDR3 is given without its conserved first and last residue. The order of the fields is V gene, J gene, D gene, CDR3 protein. A D gene is named only where the DNA matches it firmly.

TRBV15	TRBJ2-1	NA	ATSGQPYNEQF
TRBV15	TRBJ2-1	NA	ATGGDEQF
TRBV5-6	TRBJ1-2	TRBD1	ASSIWHRTGLDRGYT
TRBV7-9	TRBJ2-1	NA	ASSPVGSSYNEQF
TRBV4-2	TRBJ1-5	TRBD1	ASSYGQGSHQPQH
TRBV27	TRBJ2-7	TRBD1	ASSPIGQVAYEQY
TRBV5-5	TRBJ1-3	TRBD1	ASSLERTGAGNTIY
TRBV9	TRBJ1-5	TRBD1	ASSATGVANQPQH
TRBV7-9	TRBJ1-1	NA	ASSKGGVNTEAF
TRBV7-6	TRBJ2-7	TRBD1	ASSLASDRAYEQY
TRBV7-9	TRBJ2-3	TRBD1	ASSGQGISTDTQY
TRBV19	TRBJ1-5	TRBD1	ASSIRDRGQPQH
TRBV19	TRBJ2-7	TRBD1	ASSLTVGTDYEQY
TRBV7-2	TRBJ2-1	NA	ASSLRGGNEQF
TRBV7-6	TRBJ2-1	TRBD2	ASSLQGGGATREQF
TRBV7-2	TRBJ1-6	NA	ASSPRGPGVGSPLH
TRBV6-4	TRBJ2-3	TRBD2	ASSDSVASGADTQY
TRBV5-5	TRBJ1-3	TRBD1	ASSPRTGVDSGNTIY
TRBV7-9	TRBJ2-5	NA	ASSLGGQTQETQY
TRBV13	TRBJ1-3	NA	ASSSSMWTMGGNTIY
TRBV7-9	TRBJ2-7	NA	ASSLAGTYSYEQY
TRBV14	TRBJ1-2	TRBD1	ASSLGQRIYGYT
TRBV7-6	TRBJ2-7	TRBD2	ASSSEREDSEQY
TRBV6-5	TRBJ1-5	NA	ASSSPTLVRSQH
TRBV4-1	TRBJ2-7	TRBD2	ASSHGLAGGYEQY
TRBV7-9	TRBJ2-3	TRBD1	ASSRQGISTDTQY
TRBV2	TRBJ1-5	TRBD1	ASSASGGHNQPQH
TRBV6-5	TRBJ1-2	NA	ASSYESNYGYT
TRBV7-8	TRBJ1-2	TRBD1	ASSPWDRGRGNDRSNYGYT
TRBV28	TRBJ2-7	TRBD1	ASRLPPGQEIDEQY
TRBV23-1	TRBJ1-1	TRBD1	ASSHTGGNTEAF
TRBV6-1	TRBJ2-1	TRBD2	ASSQGLAGLRNEQF
TRBV6-1	TRBJ1-1	NA	ASSGRSLGDTEAF
TRBV7-9	TRBJ2-3	NA	ASSPAGISADTQY
TRBV19	TRBJ2-7	NA	ASSITGTTYEQY
TRBV2	TRBJ2-3	TRBD2	ASSEGTSGISTDTQY
TRBV6-5	TRBJ2-2	NA	ASSPLTGELF
TRBV5-1	TRBJ1-3	NA	ASSPAGPKSGNTIY
TRBV29-1	TRBJ1-2	NA	SVVISGKANYGYT
TRBV2	TRBJ2-2	TRBD2	AQSGGTGELF
TRBV30	TRBJ2-1	NA	AWSPGGTRYNEQF
TRBV12-1	TRBJ1-3	NA	ASSFCPFEDRGGNTIY
TRBV7-9	TRBJ2-3	TRBD2	ASSLSGISTDTQY
TRBV7-8	TRBJ2-5	TRBD2	ASSPPLVGGEETQY
TRBV9	TRBJ1-5	NA	ASSSTPSNQPQH
TRBV10-1	TRBJ2-5	TRBD1	ASSERQGGETQY
TRBV10-2	TRBJ1-2	TRBD1	ASSEPGTVQVANYGYT
TRBV4-1	TRBJ1-1	NA	ASSQVEVGPGAF
TRBV6-4	TRBJ2-3	TRBD2	ASSDAGGTDTQY
TRBV6-5	TRBJ2-7	TRBD2	ASSPTSGSYEQY
TRBV6-6	TRBJ2-7	NA	ASSYSSWSYEQY
TRBV4-1	TRBJ2-5	TRBD1	ASSLLSEGGPQETQY
TRBV15	TRBJ2-5	NA	ATSRGGPNQETQY